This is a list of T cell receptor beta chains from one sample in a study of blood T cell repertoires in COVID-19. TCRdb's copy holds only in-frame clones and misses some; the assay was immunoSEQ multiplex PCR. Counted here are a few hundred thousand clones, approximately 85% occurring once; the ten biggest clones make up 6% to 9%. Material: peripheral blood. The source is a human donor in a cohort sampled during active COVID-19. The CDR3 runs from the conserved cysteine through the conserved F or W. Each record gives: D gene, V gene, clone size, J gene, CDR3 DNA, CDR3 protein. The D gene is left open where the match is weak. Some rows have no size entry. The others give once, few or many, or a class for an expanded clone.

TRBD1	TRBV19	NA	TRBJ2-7	TGTGCCAGTAGTCTACGACAGGGGTTCCGGTACGAGCAGTACTTC	CASSLRQGFRYEQYF
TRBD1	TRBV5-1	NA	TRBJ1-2	TGCGCCAGCAGCACAGGGGAGAACTATGGCTACACCTTC	CASSTGENYGYTF
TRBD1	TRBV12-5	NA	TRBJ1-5	TGTGCTAGTGGTTTGGGAGGGACAGGGGGCAATCAGCCCCAGCATTTT	CASGLGGTGGNQPQHF
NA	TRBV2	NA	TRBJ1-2	TGTGCCAGCAGCGGGGGGCGGGGTGGCTACACCTTC	CASSGGRGGYTF
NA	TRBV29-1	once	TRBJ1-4	TGCAGTGGGGGGACGTTTGAAAAACTGTTTTTT	CSGGTFEKLFF
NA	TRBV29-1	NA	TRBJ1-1	TGCAGCGCCCTAGGTGCCCAGGGCACTGAAGCTTTCTTT	CSALGAQGTEAFF
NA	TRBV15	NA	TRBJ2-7	TGTGCCACCCTAGGTTGGGGGGTGTTAATTCGCGAGCAGTACTTC	CATLGWGVLIREQYF
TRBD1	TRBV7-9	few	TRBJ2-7	TGTGCCAGCAGCACAAAGGGGGCAGAGGAGCAGTACTTC	CASSTKGAEEQYF
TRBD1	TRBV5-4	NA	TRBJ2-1	TGTGCCAGCAGCCTCCGGGACAGGGGGTCATACAATGAGCAGTTCTTC	CASSLRDRGSYNEQFF
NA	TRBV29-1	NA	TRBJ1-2	TGCAGCGCCAAACAGGGTAATAACTATGGCTACACCTTC	CSAKQGNNYGYTF
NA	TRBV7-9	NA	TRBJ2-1	TGTGCCAGCACTACTCTAAACGGGGAGTTGTTCTTC	CASTTLNGELFF
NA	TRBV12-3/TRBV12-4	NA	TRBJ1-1	TGTGCCAGCCCAACTGGGAACACTGAAGCTTTCTTT	CASPTGNTEAFF
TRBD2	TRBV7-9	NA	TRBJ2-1	TGTGCCAGCAGATCCCTAGCGGGGGAATTCTACAATGAGCAGTTCTTC	CASRSLAGEFYNEQFF
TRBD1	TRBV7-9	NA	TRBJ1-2	TGTGCCAGCAGCCCGGGACAGGGCCTCGGTGGCTACACCTTC	CASSPGQGLGGYTF
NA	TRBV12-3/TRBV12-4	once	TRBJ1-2	TGTGCCAGCAGTTCAAGGGGTTATGGCTACACCTTC	CASSSRGYGYTF
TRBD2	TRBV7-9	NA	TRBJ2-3	TGTGCCAGCAGCACCCCCGCTCGACTAGCGGGGGCTCCCCTGGGAGATACGCAGTATTTT	CASSTPARLAGAPLGDTQYF
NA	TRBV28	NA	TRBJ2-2	TGTGCCAGCAGTGCGACACCCACCGGGGAGCTGTTTTTT	CASSATPTGELFF
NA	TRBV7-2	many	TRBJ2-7	TGTGCCACCAGTTGGGGGCCGACCTCCTACGAGCAGTACTTC	CATSWGPTSYEQYF
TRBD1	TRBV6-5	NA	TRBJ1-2	TGTGCCAGCAGGGAGACAGGGGAGGATGGCTACACCTTC	CASRETGEDGYTF
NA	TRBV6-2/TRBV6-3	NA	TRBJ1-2	TGTGCCAGCAGTTACGGAGGAACAGGGAACTATGGCTACACCTTC	CASSYGGTGNYGYTF
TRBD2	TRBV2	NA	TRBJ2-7	TGTGCCAGCACTCCGGGACTACGAAACGAGCAGTACTTC	CASTPGLRNEQYF
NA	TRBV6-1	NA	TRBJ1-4	TGTGCCAGCAGTGAACGGGAACGGTTTAATGAAAAACTGTTTTTT	CASSERERFNEKLFF
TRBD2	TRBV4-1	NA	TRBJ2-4	TGCGCCAACAAAGATCGACTAGCGGGGCACAACCTAGCCAAAAACATTCAGTACTTC	CANKDRLAGHNLAKNIQYF
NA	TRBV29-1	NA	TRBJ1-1	TGCAGCGTTGAAGAACTTGAAGCTTTCTTT	CSVEELEAFF
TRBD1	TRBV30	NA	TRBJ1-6	TGTGCCTGGAGTTCGGGACAGTTTGCGTCACCCCTCCACTTT	CAWSSGQFASPLHF
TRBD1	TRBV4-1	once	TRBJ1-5	TGCGCCAGCAGCCTTAATCCCCGGGACAGGGGCTTGTATAGCAATCAGCCCCAGCATTTT	CASSLNPRDRGLYSNQPQHF
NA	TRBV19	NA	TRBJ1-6	TGTGCCAGTAGTCTCCCACAGCCGGTGAGGGCACCCCTCCACTTT	CASSLPQPVRAPLHF
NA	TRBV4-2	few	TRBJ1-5	TGTGCCAGCAGCCAAGATACGGGGGGAACCCAGCCCCAGCATTTT	CASSQDTGGTQPQHF
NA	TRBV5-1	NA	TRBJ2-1	TGCGCCAGCAGTAGTAGCTCCTACAATGAGCAGTTCTTC	CASSSSSYNEQFF
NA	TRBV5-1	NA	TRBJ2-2	TGCGCCAGCAGCTTGGGAAACAGGGTGACCGGGGAGCTGTTTTTT	CASSLGNRVTGELFF
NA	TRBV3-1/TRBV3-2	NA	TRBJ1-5	TGTGCCAGCAGCCAAGGAACAGGGAATCAGCCCCAGCATTTT	CASSQGTGNQPQHF
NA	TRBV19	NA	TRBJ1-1	TGTGCCAGTAGTTTCCCACCCGGGAAGGCCTTTATGAACACTGAAGCTTTCTTT	CASSFPPGKAFMNTEAFF
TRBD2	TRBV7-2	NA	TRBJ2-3	TGTGCCAGCAGCTTCAGCGGGACTAGCACAGATACGCAGTATTTT	CASSFSGTSTDTQYF
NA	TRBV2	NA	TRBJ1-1	TGTGCCAGCAGTGAAGCTCGTGAAGCTTTCTTT	CASSEAREAFF
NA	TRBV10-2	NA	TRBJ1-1	TGCGCCAGCACCAAGAACACTGAAGCTTTCTTT	CASTKNTEAFF
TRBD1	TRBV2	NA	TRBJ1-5	TGTGCCAGCAGGGGGGACAGTCGGAGCAATCAGCCCCAGCATTTT	CASRGDSRSNQPQHF
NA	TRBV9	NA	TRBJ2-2	TGTGCCAGCAGCACGGACAGCGGGGAGCTGTTTTTT	CASSTDSGELFF
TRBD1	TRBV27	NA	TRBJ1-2	TGTGCCAGCAGTCCCCGAGGACAGGCCTATGGCTACACCTTC	CASSPRGQAYGYTF
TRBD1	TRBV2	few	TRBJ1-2	TGTGCCAGCCTTGACCGGGACAGATTATATGGCTACACCTTC	CASLDRDRLYGYTF
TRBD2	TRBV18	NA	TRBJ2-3	TGTGCCAGCTCACCCGGGGGGACAGATACGCAGTATTTT	CASSPGGTDTQYF
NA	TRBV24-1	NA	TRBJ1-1	TGTGCCACCAGTGATTCCGTGAACACTGAAGCTTTCTTT	CATSDSVNTEAFF
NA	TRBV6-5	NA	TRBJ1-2	TGTGCCAGCGCGGGAAACTATGGCTACACCTTC	CASAGNYGYTF
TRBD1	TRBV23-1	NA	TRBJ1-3	TGCGCCAGCGGCCCCCCGACAGGGAAAGGAAACACCATATATTTT	CASGPPTGKGNTIYF
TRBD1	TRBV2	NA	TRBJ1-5	TGTGCCAGCACACAGGGGGACGGCAATCAGCCCCAGCATTTT	CASTQGDGNQPQHF
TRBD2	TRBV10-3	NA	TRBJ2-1	TGTGCCGTCGGACTAGCGGGCGCCAATGAGCAGTTCTTC	CAVGLAGANEQFF
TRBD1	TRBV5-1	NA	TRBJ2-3	TGCGCCAGCGGTGCCGGGACAGCGGCAGATACGCAGTATTTT	CASGAGTAADTQYF
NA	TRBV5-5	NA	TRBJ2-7	TGTGCCAGCAGCCCGAGTGTTACCCTACGAAAGGAGCAGTACTTC	CASSPSVTLRKEQYF
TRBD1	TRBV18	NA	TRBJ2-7	TGTGCCAGCTCACCGTGGACAGGGGGCGTCGAGCAGTACTTC	CASSPWTGGVEQYF
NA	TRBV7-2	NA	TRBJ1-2	TGTGCCAGCAGCTTTCCCCTGGTGCGGAGACCTTCCGAGGCTGGCTACACCTTC	CASSFPLVRRPSEAGYTF
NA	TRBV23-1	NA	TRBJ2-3	TGCGCCAGCAGTCAGTCAGGACAGAGCACAGATACGCAGTATTTT	CASSQSGQSTDTQYF
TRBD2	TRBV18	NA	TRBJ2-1	TGTGCCAGCTCCCGCCCCACTAGCGGGGGACTCAATGAGCAGTTCTTC	CASSRPTSGGLNEQFF
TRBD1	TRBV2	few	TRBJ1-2	TGTGCCAGCACCCCCCGGGACAGGGATCCCCTTCTTGGCTACACCTTC	CASTPRDRDPLLGYTF
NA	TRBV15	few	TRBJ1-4	TGTGCCACCAGCAGAGATTTGTACGGGAAAGGTGAAAAACTGTTTTTT	CATSRDLYGKGEKLFF
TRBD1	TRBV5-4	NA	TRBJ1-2	TGTGCCAGCAGCACACCGACAGGGAGTAACTATGGCTACACCTTC	CASSTPTGSNYGYTF
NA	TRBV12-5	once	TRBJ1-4	TGTGCTAGTGGTCCTCGCGGTTTGGGGAGTGAAAAACTGTTTTTT	CASGPRGLGSEKLFF
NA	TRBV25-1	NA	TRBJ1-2	TGTGCCAGCAGTGGGTTTTCGGGACACCTAAACTATGGCTACACCTTC	CASSGFSGHLNYGYTF
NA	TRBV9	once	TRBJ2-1	TGTGCCAGCAGCTTTCACAGGGAAACGTCGATCGATGAGCAGTTCTTC	CASSFHRETSIDEQFF
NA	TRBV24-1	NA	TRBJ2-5	TGTGCCACCAGTCTGCAGGGGCAAGAGACCCAGTACTTC	CATSLQGQETQYF
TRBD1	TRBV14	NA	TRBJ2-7	TGTGCCAGCAGCCCCTTGACAGGGTCAAAGCCCTCCTACGAGCAGTACTTC	CASSPLTGSKPSYEQYF
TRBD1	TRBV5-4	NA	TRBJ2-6	TGTGCCAGCAACCTCGGGACAGGGGGTTCTGGGGCCAACGTCCTGACTTTC	CASNLGTGGSGANVLTF